One sample yielded the 16 T cell receptor beta chains listed below, sequenced in a study of blood T cell repertoires in COVID-19. Some clones are missing from TCRdb's copy, which holds only in-frame ones; the method was immunoSEQ multiplex PCR. The sample comprises about 120,000 clones, approximately 68% of which are singletons, and roughly 2% rests with the top ten. The sample comprised peripheral blood. Receptors originate from a woman in her 70s with acute or convalescent COVID-19.

Here the CDR3 reads CASSLDGLTGDTEAFF. For the CDR3, the DNA is TGTGCCAGCAGCTTGGATGGGTTGACAGGCGACACTGAAGCTTTCTTT. The chain employs TRBV5-4 and TRBJ1-1; D possibly corresponds to TRBD1 (6 bases). This CDR3 is built from 16 residues. V was shortened by 0 bases and J by 3 bases, with 15 bases between the two germline ends. Looked up from germline, CDR1 is SGHNT and CDR2 is YYREEE (reference sequence).

The V and J genes are TRBV28 and TRBJ2-2; 8 bases align to TRBD1. J lost 5 bases, V lost 4 bases, and 3 bases had no gene match. Germline V gene data show CDR1 as MDHEN and CDR2 as SYDVKM. CDR3 length: 14 residues. CDR3 loop: CASSSWTGTGELFF. For the CDR3, the DNA is TGTGCCAGCAGTTCCTGGACAGGGACCGGGGAGCTGTTTTTT.

The chain couples TRBV2 to TRBJ2-1, with TRBD2 identical over 10 bases. The length of the CDR3 is 15 residues. With 6 bases clipped from V and 5 bases from J, the junction kept 7 bases outside the gene matches. Per the germline V gene, CDR1 is SNHLY and CDR2 is FYNNEI. The CDR3 bases are TGTGCCAGCAGGGCTCTAGCGGGAGAGGACAATGAGCAGTTCTTC. Encoded protein: CASRALAGEDNEQFF. Full variable domain (remainder filled in from reference TRBV2 and TRBJ2-1): EPEVTQTPSHQVTQMGQEVILRCVPISNHLYFYWYRQILGQKVEFLVSFYNNEISEKSEIFDDQFSVERPDGSNFTLKIRSTKLEDSAMYFCASRALAGEDNEQFFGPGTRLTVL.

The chain carries TRBV5-4 and TRBJ1-6; no definite D call. Trimming left V 0 bases short and J 10 bases short, with 11 bases between. CDR3 length: 14 amino acids. Germline CDR1 SGHNT, CDR2 YYREEE (reference sequence). CDR3 residues: CASSLGGNESPLHF. The DNA for the CDR3 is TGTGCCAGCAGCTTGGGTGGTAATGAGTCACCCCTCCACTTT. The full variable domain, rest sourced from reference TRBV5-4 and TRBJ1-6, is ETGVTQSPTHLIKTRGQQVTLRCSSQSGHNTVSWYQQALGQGPQFIFQYYREEENGRGNFPPRFSGLQFPNYSSELNVNALELDDSALYLCASSLGGNESPLHFGNGTRLTVT.

V usage is TRBV4-3 and J usage is TRBJ1-2; D is uncertain. The V gene's germline CDR1 is LGHNA and CDR2 YSLEER. Trimming pared 3 bases from V and 7 bases from J, leaving 12 bases between. There are 13 residues in the CDR3. CDR3 sequence reads: CASSHAGSGGYTF. In DNA, the CDR3 is TGCGCCAGCAGCCACGCTGGGAGCGGTGGCTACACCTTC.

The J gene is TRBJ2-1, the V gene TRBV5-1; no definite D call. Germline V gene data show CDR1 as SGHRS and CDR2 as YFSETQ. This CDR3 comprises 14 residues. The ends were cut back, 1 base at V and 8 bases at J, with 13 bases in the middle. The CDR3 here is CASSLSQVDDEQFF. The CDR3 DNA reads as TGCGCCAGCAGCTTGAGTCAGGTAGACGATGAGCAGTTCTTC. Combining the CDR3 with reference TRBV5-1 and TRBJ2-1 gives the whole variable domain KAGVTQTPRYLIKTRGQQVTLSCSPISGHRSVSWYQQTPGQGLQFLFEYFSETQRNKGNFPGRFSGRQFSNSRSEMNVSTLELGDSALYLCASSLSQVDDEQFFGPGTRLTVL.

J is TRBJ2-7 and V is TRBV30, with D possibly matching TRBD1 (7 bases). In germline, CDR1 is GTSNPN, CDR2 SVGIG (reference sequence). This CDR3 comprises 13 residues. Trimming stripped 0 bases from V and 4 bases from J, with 10 bases between. The CDR3 sequence: CAWSVPGGYEQYF. CDR3 nucleotide sequence: TGTGCCTGGAGTGTACCAGGGGGGTACGAGCAGTACTTC.

This clone has a handful of counts. The rearrangement links TRBV27 to TRBJ2-7; TRBD2 agrees at 11 bases. The CDR3 covers 15 residues. CDR1 and CDR2 (germline): MNHEY, SMNVEV (reference sequence). V was pared by 2 bases and J by 4 bases, with 4 bases of the junction left unmatched. The chain's CDR3 is CASSLTSGSLYEQYF. CDR3 coding DNA: TGTGCCAGCAGTTTAACTAGCGGGAGTTTGTACGAGCAGTACTTC.

The genes are TRBV29-1 and TRBJ2-2, with TRBD2 identical over 11 bases. Germline trimming cut 1 base from V and 7 bases from J; bases unmatched to any gene: 5. Germline loops: CDR1 SQVTM, CDR2 ANQGSEA. The CDR3 runs 15 residues. The CDR3 loop reads CSVEASGGFFGELFF. CDR3 in DNA: TGCAGCGTTGAAGCTAGCGGGGGGTTTTTCGGGGAGCTGTTTTTT.

This clone was counted only a few times. The J gene is TRBJ2-1, the V gene TRBV4-1, with 13 bases identical to TRBD2. CDR3 size: 16 residues. J lost 4 bases, V lost 1 base, and 1 base had no gene match. CDR1 and CDR2 (germline): MGHRA, YSYEKL. This chain's CDR3 is CASSQGTSGSYNEQFF. CDR3 DNA sequence: TGCGCCAGCAGCCAAGGGACTAGCGGGAGTTACAATGAGCAGTTCTTC.

The CDR3 coding sequence is TGTGCCAGCATCACCCAGGCGGAGGGATGGACTGAAGCTTTCTTT. This translates into CASITQAEGWTEAFF. V is TRBV28 and J is TRBJ1-1; D unclear. V lost 7 bases to trimming and J lost 5 bases, with 20 bases between them. This CDR3 has 15 amino acids. The germline CDR1 and CDR2 sequences are MDHEN and SYDVKM.

J is TRBJ2-1 and V is TRBV7-2, with 7 nucleotides matching TRBD2. Trimming at V came to 1 base and at J to 14 bases, leaving 8 bases not matched to a gene. CDR3 size: 13 residues. CDR1 SGHTA and CDR2 FQGNSA come from the germline V gene. CDR3 DNA sequence: TGTGCCAGCAGCTTAGAACCCGCAGCGGGGAAGTTCTTC. Protein: CASSLEPAAGKFF.

The chain uses TRBV5-5 and TRBJ2-3, with 9 positions matching TRBD1. V lost 1 base to trimming and J lost 2 bases; unmatched junction nucleotides: 11. Germline V lookup: CDR1 SGHKS, CDR2 YYEKEE (reference sequence). The CDR3 is 18 amino acids. This chain's CDR3 is CASSLKWADRGYTDTQYF. DNA of the CDR3: TGTGCCAGCAGCTTGAAGTGGGCGGACAGGGGATACACAGATACGCAGTATTTT.

This clone has more than one count but fewer than ten. The chain combines TRBV27 with TRBJ2-1; 9 bases line up with TRBD2. The germline gives CDR1 MNHEY, CDR2 SMNVEV (reference sequence). The length of the CDR3 is 15 residues. Trimming at V came to 5 bases and at J to 4 bases, leaving 6 bases not matched to a gene. CDR3 amino acids: CASSRAGGPYNEQFF. DNA of the CDR3: TGTGCCAGCAGTCGAGCGGGGGGCCCGTACAATGAGCAGTTCTTC.

Note on this clone: This same CDR3 is encoded by further DNA sequences in the sample. V and J are TRBV4-1 and TRBJ2-1; TRBD2 matches 8 bases. V lost 1 base to trimming and J lost 7 bases; unmatched junction nucleotides: 9. In germline, CDR1 is MGHRA, CDR2 YSYEKL. The CDR3 is 16 residues long. CDR3 amino acids: CASSQVRAGAGNEQFF. DNA for the CDR3: TGCGCCAGCAGCCAAGTCCGAGCGGGGGCGGGGAATGAGCAGTTCTTC.

The chain recombines TRBV27 with TRBJ2-7; D is undetermined. The CDR3 is 12 amino acids. V was pared by 6 bases and J by 5 bases, with 11 bases between. Germline CDR1 is MNHEY and CDR2 is SMNVEV (reference sequence). CDR3 in amino acids: CASSSHPHEQYF. DNA of the CDR3: TGTGCCAGCAGCAGTCATCCCCACGAGCAGTACTTC.